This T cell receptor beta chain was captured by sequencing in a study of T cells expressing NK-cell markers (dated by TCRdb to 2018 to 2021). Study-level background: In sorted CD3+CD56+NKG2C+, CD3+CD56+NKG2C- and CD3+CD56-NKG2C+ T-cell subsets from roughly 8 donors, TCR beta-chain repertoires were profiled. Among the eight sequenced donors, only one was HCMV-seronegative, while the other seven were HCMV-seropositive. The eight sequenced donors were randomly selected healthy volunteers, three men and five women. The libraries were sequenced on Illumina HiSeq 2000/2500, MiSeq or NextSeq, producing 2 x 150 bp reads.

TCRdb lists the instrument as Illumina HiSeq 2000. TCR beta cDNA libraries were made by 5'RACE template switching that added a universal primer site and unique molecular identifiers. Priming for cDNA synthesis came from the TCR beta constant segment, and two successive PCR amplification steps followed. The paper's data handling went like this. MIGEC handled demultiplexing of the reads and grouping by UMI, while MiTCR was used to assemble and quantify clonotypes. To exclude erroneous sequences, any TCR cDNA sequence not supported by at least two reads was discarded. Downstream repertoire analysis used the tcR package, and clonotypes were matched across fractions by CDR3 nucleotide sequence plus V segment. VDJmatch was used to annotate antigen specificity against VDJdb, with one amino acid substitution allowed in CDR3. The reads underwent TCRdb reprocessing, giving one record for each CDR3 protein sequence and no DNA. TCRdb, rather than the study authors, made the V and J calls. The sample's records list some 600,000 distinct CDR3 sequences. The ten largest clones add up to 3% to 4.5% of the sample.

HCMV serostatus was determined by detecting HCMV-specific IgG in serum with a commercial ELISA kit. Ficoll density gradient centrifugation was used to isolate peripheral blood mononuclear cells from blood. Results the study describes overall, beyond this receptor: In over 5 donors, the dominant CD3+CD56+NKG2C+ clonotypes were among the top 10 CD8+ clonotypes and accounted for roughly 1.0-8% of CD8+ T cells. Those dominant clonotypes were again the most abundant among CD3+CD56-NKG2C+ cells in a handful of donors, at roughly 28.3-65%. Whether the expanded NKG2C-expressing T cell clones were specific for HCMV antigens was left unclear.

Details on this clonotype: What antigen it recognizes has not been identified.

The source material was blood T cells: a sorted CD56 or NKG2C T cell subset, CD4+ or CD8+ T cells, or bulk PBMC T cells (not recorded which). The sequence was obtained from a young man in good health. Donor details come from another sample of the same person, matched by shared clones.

The CDR3 sequence is CASSSFLDGYTF. Recombination joined TRBV6-5 with TRBJ1-2. The germline V gene sets CDR1 to MNHEY and CDR2 to SVGAGI. CDR3 length: 12 amino acids, cysteine to phenylalanine. There is no recorded DNA.